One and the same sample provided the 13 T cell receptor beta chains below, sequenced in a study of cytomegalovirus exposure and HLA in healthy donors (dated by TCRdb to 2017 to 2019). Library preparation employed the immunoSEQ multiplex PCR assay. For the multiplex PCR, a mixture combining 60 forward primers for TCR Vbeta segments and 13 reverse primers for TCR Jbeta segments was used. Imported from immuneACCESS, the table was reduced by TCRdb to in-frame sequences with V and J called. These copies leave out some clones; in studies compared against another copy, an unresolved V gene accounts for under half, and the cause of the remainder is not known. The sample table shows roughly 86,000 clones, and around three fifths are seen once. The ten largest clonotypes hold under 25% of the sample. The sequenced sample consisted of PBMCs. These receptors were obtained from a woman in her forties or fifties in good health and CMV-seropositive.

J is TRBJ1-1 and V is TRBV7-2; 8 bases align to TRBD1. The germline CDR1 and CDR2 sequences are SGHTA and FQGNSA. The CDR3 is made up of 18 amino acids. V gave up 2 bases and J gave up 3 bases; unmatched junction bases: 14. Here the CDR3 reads CASSLPKTGGNRDTEAFF. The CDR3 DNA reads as TGTGCCAGCAGCTTACCCAAAACAGGGGGAAACCGTGACACTGAAGCTTTCTTT.

The CDR3 nucleotides read TGTGCCAGCACGTCAACTCGCGGGGAGCAGTACTTC. It specifies CASTSTRGEQYF. The rearrangement links TRBV2 to TRBJ2-7; tentative D call: TRBD2 (5 bases). This CDR3 is built from 12 residues. The germline gives CDR1 SNHLY, CDR2 FYNNEI. Between the trimmed V and J ends, which lost 7 bases and 7 bases, there was a span of 14 bases.

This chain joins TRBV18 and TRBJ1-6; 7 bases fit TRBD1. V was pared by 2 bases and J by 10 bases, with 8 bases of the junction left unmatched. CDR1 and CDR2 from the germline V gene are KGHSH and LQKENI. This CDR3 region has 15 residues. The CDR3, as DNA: TGTGCCAGCTCACCAGCGACAGGGAGAGAGTCACCCCTCCACTTT. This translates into CASSPATGRESPLHF.

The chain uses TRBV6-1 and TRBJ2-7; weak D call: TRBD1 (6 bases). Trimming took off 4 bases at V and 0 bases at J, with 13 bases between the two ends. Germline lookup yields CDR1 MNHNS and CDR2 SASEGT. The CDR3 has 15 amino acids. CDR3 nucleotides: TGTGCCAGCAGTGGGTGGACAGTTGGCTCCTACGAGCAGTACTTC. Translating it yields CASSGWTVGSYEQYF.

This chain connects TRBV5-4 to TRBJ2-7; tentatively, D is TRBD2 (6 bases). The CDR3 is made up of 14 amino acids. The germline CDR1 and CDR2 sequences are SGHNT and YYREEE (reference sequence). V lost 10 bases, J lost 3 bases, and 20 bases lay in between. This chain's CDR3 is CAGSLGGVGYEQYF. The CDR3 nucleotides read TGTGCCGGCTCCCTGGGGGGAGTCGGCTACGAGCAGTACTTC. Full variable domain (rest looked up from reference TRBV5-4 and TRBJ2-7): ETGVTQSPTHLIKTRGQQVTLRCSSQSGHNTVSWYQQALGQGPQFIFQYYREEENGRGNFPPRFSGLQFPNYSSELNVNALELDDSALYLCAGSLGGVGYEQYFGPGTRLTVT.

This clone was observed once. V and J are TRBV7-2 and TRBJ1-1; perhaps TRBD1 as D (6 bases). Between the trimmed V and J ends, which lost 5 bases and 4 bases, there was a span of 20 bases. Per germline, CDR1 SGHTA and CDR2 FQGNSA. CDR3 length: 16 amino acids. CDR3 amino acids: CASSPLGVLQGTEAFF. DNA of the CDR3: TGTGCCAGCAGCCCCCTGGGGGTCTTACAGGGCACTGAAGCTTTCTTT.

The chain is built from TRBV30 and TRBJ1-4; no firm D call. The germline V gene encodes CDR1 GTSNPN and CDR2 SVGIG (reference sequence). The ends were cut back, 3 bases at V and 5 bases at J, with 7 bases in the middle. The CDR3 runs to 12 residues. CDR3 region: CAWRSMNEKLFF. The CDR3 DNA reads TGTGCCTGGAGGAGCATGAATGAAAAACTGTTTTTT.

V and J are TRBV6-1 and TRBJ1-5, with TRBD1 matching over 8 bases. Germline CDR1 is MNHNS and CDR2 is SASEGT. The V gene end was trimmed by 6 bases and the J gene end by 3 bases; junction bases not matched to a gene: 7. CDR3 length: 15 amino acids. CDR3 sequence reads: CASRETGAPNQPQHF. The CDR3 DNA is TGTGCCAGCAGGGAGACAGGGGCCCCCAATCAGCCCCAGCATTTT.

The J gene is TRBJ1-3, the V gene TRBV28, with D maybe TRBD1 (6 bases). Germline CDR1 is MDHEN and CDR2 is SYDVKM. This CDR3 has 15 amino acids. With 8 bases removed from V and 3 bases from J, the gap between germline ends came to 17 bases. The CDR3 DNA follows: TGTGCCAGCGGATCACAGGGACTAGGTGGAAACACCATATATTTT. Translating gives CASGSQGLGGNTIYF.

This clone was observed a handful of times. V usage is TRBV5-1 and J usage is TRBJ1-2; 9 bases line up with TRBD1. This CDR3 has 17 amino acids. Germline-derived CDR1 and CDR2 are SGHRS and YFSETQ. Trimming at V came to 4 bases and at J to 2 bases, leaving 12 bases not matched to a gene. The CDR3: CASSHWTGVKLNYGYTF. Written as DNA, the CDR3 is TGCGCCAGCAGCCATTGGACAGGGGTTAAATTGAACTATGGCTACACCTTC.

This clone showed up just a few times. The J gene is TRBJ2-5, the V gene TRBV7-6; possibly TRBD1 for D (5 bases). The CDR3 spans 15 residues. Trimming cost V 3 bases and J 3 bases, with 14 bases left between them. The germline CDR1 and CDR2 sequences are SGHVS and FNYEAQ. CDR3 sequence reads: CASSFNQGGEETQYF. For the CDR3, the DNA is TGTGCCAGCAGCTTCAACCAGGGTGGGGAAGAGACCCAGTACTTC.

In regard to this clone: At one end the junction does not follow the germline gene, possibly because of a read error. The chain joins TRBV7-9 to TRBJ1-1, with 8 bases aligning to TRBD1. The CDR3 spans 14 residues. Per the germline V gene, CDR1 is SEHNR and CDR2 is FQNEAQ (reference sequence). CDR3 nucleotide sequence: TGTTCCAGCAGCTTCCAGGACAGGGTCTCTGAAGCTTTCTTT. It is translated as CSSSFQDRVSEAFF. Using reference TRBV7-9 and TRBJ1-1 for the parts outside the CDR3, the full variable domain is DTGVSQNPRHKITKRGQNVTFRCDPISEHNRLYWYRQTLGQGPEFLTYFQNEAQLEKSRLLSDRFSAERPKGSFSTLEIQRTEQGDSAMYLCSSSFQDRVSEAFFGQGTRLTVV.

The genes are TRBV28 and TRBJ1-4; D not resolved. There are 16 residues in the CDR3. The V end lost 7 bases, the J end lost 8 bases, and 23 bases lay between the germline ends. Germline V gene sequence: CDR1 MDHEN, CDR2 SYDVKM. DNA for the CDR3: TGTGCCAGCATTCACCGCGGGATAATAGGTTCGGAAAAACTGTTTTTT. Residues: CASIHRGIIGSEKLFF.